These 30 T cell receptor beta chains share one sample of origin, sequenced in a study of T cell responses to AZD1222 COVID-19 vaccine. The method was immunoSEQ multiplex PCR; TCRdb's version includes in-frame clones alone and lacks a portion of them. The sample lists around 100,000 clones; about 86% were seen once. This material consisted of peripheral blood, taken on day 0 of AZD1222 vaccination. Receptor source: an adult in good health.

The V call is TRBV7-2, the J call TRBJ1-5; 7 positions match TRBD1. The CDR3 sequence is 15 residues long. Germline V gene data show CDR1 as SGHTA and CDR2 as FQGNSA. V was pared by 1 base and J by 6 bases, with 6 bases of the junction left unmatched. DNA for the CDR3: TGTGCCAGCAGCTTAGGACAGGGAGGTCGTCAGCCCCAGCATTTT. Protein: CASSLGQGGRQPQHF.

The V call is TRBV19, the J call TRBJ2-2, with 9 bases identical to TRBD2. V shed 2 bases, J shed 3 bases, and the junction held 13 bases outside the gene matches. The CDR3 extends over 19 amino acids. Germline V gene lookup returns CDR1 LNHDA and CDR2 SQIVND (reference sequence). The CDR3, as DNA: TGTGCCAGTAGTATACTGGTTTATGATAGCGGGAGAGACACCGGGGAGCTGTTTTTT. This translates into CASSILVYDSGRDTGELFF.

The chain couples TRBV19 to TRBJ1-6; D unclear. The CDR3 runs to 14 residues. Germline V gene data show CDR1 as LNHDA and CDR2 as SQIVND (reference sequence). Trimming took off 3 bases at V and 9 bases at J, with 12 bases between the two ends. This CDR3 reads CASSMDPWGSPLHF. CDR3 bases: TGTGCCAGTAGTATGGACCCTTGGGGTTCACCCCTCCACTTT.

This clone was observed a single time. The chain uses TRBV7-8 and TRBJ2-7; 8 nucleotides align to TRBD1. CDR1 is SGHVS and CDR2 is FQNEAQ in the germline V gene. This CDR3 is 12 amino acids long. Trimming removed 10 bases from V and 3 bases from J; junction bases left unmatched: 5. The CDR3 spells CATATGGYEQYF. The CDR3 DNA sequence: TGTGCCACCGCTACAGGGGGCTACGAGCAGTACTTC.

The chain couples TRBV5-1 to TRBJ1-2, with no clear D. Germline-derived CDR1 and CDR2 are SGHRS and YFSETQ. The CDR3 contains 16 residues. V was shortened by 2 bases and J by 0 bases, with 14 bases between the two germline ends. The CDR3 spells CASSFMAGEANYGYTF. CDR3 nucleotide sequence: TGCGCCAGCAGCTTCATGGCAGGAGAAGCTAACTATGGCTACACCTTC.

This chain links TRBV30 with TRBJ2-3; 14 bases align to TRBD2. Germline-derived CDR1 and CDR2 are GTSNPN and SVGIG (reference sequence). After removal of 3 bases from V and 4 bases from J, the junction contained 6 bases not matched to a gene. The CDR3 runs to 16 residues. CDR3 protein: CAWSEGLAGAADTQYF. CDR3 coding DNA: TGTGCCTGGAGCGAGGGACTAGCGGGAGCAGCAGATACGCAGTATTTT.

V and J are TRBV6-5 and TRBJ2-7; TRBD2 aligns across 7 bases. CDR3 length: 12 residues. V shed 10 bases, J shed 0 bases, and the junction held 3 bases outside the gene matches. Germline lookup yields CDR1 MNHEY and CDR2 SVGAGI. CDR3: CATRTSSYEQYF. CDR3 DNA sequence: TGTGCCACTCGGACTAGCTCCTACGAGCAGTACTTC.

The chain's CDR3 is CASTRGGTFTDTQYF. The DNA of the CDR3 is TGTGCCAGCACTCGTGGCGGGACGTTCACAGATACGCAGTATTTT. The chain is built from TRBV28 and TRBJ2-3, with a possible D match to TRBD2 (6 bases). Germline V lookup: CDR1 MDHEN, CDR2 SYDVKM. The V gene lost 7 bases and the J gene lost 2 bases, with 16 bases spanning the gap. The CDR3 is 15 residues long. Using reference TRBV28 and TRBJ2-3 for the parts outside the CDR3, the full variable domain is DVKVTQSSRYLVKRTGEKVFLECVQDMDHENMFWYRQDPGLGLRLIYFSYDVKMKEKGDIPEGYSVSREKKERFSLILESASTNQTSMYLCASTRGGTFTDTQYFGPGTRLTVL.

The gene calls are TRBV7-2 and TRBJ2-4; 7 nucleotides match TRBD1. The CDR3 totals 14 residues. Germline lookup yields CDR1 SGHTA and CDR2 FQGNSA. The ends lost 4 bases at V and 12 bases at J; junction bases unmatched: 12. CDR3 nucleotides: TGTGCCAGCAGCTCCCGGACGCATGACAGGGCTCAGTACTTC. Translation gives CASSSRTHDRAQYF. The variable domain in full, completed from reference TRBV7-2 and TRBJ2-4, reads GAGVSQSPSNKVTEKGKDVELRCDPISGHTALYWYRQSLGQGLEFLIYFQGNSAPDKSGLPSDRFSAERTGGSVSTLTIQRTQQEDSAVYLCASSSRTHDRAQYFGAGTRLSVL.

This clone was seen more than once but under ten times. The CDR3 loop is CASSPKGLAGGGTGELFF. The DNA of the CDR3 is TGTGCCAGCAGCCCGAAAGGACTAGCGGGCGGCGGGACCGGGGAGCTGTTTTTT. The chain links TRBV7-3 to TRBJ2-2, with TRBD2 identical over 11 bases. Germline assignment: CDR1 SGHTA and CDR2 FQGTGA. Trimming took 5 bases from V and 5 from J; bases not matched to a gene: 13. CDR3 length: 18 amino acids.

J is TRBJ2-1 and V is TRBV9; D gene unclear. Germline V gene data show CDR1 as SGDLS and CDR2 as YYNGEE. The CDR3 spans 14 residues. The V gene lost 1 base and the J gene lost 7 bases, with 12 bases spanning the gap. CDR3 sequence: CASSVTGSGNEQFF. CDR3 bases: TGTGCCAGCAGCGTAACGGGTTCTGGGAATGAGCAGTTCTTC. Full variable domain (missing parts from reference TRBV9 and TRBJ2-1): DSGVTQTPKHLITATGQRVTLRCSPRSGDLSVYWYQQSLDQGLQFLIQYYNGEERAKGNILERFSAQQFPDLHSELNLSSLELGDSALYFCASSVTGSGNEQFFGPGTRLTVL.

This clone occurred once. This sequence joins TRBV30 and TRBJ1-2; TRBD1 might be the D (6 bases). V lost 1 base, J lost 4 bases, and 13 bases lay in between. The germline CDR1 and CDR2 sequences are GTSNPN and SVGIG (reference sequence). There are 14 residues in the CDR3. CDR3 nucleotide sequence: TGTGCCTGGAGTGCGGGGGCCCTAATCTATGGCTACACCTTC. It is translated as CAWSAGALIYGYTF.

V and J are TRBV28 and TRBJ2-2; TRBD1 or TRBD2 may be the D gene (6 bases each). Trimming stripped 3 bases from V and 7 bases from J, with 18 bases between. The CDR3 runs to 16 residues. The germline gives CDR1 MDHEN, CDR2 SYDVKM. CDR3 sequence reads: CASSFLGGAGVGELFF. For the CDR3, the DNA is TGTGCCAGCAGTTTTTTGGGGGGCGCGGGTGTCGGGGAGCTGTTTTTT.

The sample holds a few counts of this clone. The V gene is TRBV30, the J gene TRBJ1-1; D unclear. The CDR3 extends over 14 amino acids. Deletions cut 0 bases from V and 5 bases from J, with 13 bases between. Germline V gene sequence: CDR1 GTSNPN, CDR2 SVGIG (reference sequence). The CDR3 DNA reads as TGTGCCTGGAGTGTACCAGGCGTAGGGACTGAAGCTTTCTTT. Residues: CAWSVPGVGTEAFF.

This clone was seen more than once but under ten times. The chain uses TRBV2 and TRBJ1-2, with D maybe TRBD1 (5 bases). The CDR3 loop spans 14 amino acids. The V end lost 6 bases, the J end lost 0 bases, and 11 bases lay between the germline ends. Germline V gene lookup returns CDR1 SNHLY and CDR2 FYNNEI. This CDR3 reads CASRRRESNYGYTF. Written as DNA, the CDR3 is TGTGCCAGCAGACGCAGGGAGTCTAACTATGGCTACACCTTC.

The chain uses TRBV2 and TRBJ1-3; D perhaps matches TRBD1 (5 bases). CDR1 and CDR2 (germline): SNHLY, FYNNEI. The ends were cut back, 4 bases at V and 7 bases at J, with 11 bases in the middle. CDR3 length equals 13 residues. CDR3: CASSGQGANTIYF. Here the CDR3 DNA reads TGTGCCAGCAGTGGCCAGGGTGCGAACACCATATATTTT.

The chain couples TRBV27 to TRBJ1-5; 7 nucleotides align to TRBD1. The CDR3 runs 15 residues. CDR1 and CDR2 from the germline V gene are MNHEY and SMNVEV (reference sequence). V trimming: 5 bases; J trimming: 5 bases; junction bases outside the gene matches: 9. The CDR3 DNA sequence: TGTGCCAGCAGTACGCGGACAGGAAGGGATCAGCCCCAGCATTTT. It is translated as CASSTRTGRDQPQHF.

The chain combines TRBV30 with TRBJ1-2; 8 nucleotides match TRBD1. CDR1 and CDR2 (germline): GTSNPN, SVGIG (reference sequence). This CDR3 region has 13 residues. Losses at the gene ends were 2 bases for V and 4 bases for J; bases not matched to a gene: 3. CDR3 amino acids: CAWSPDRGYGYTF. The CDR3 coding sequence is TGTGCCTGGAGTCCCGACAGGGGCTATGGCTACACCTTC.

V gene TRBV29-1 combines with J gene TRBJ1-4, with D possibly being TRBD1 (6 bases). The ends were cut back, 4 bases at V and 8 bases at J, with 14 bases in the middle. The CDR3 spans 13 residues. Germline V lookup: CDR1 SQVTM, CDR2 ANQGSEA. CDR3 protein: CSVGGGHREKLFF. The CDR3 DNA is TGCAGCGTTGGTGGGGGGCATCGAGAAAAACTGTTTTTT. The full variable domain, with the rest looked up from reference TRBV29-1 and TRBJ1-4, is SAVISQKPSRDICQRGTSLTIQCQVDSQVTMMFWYRQQPGQSLTLIATANQGSEATYESGFVIDKFPISRPNLTFSTLTVSNMSPEDSSIYLCSVGGGHREKLFFGSGTQLSVL.

In its sample, this clone was seen a few times. The V call is TRBV27, the J call TRBJ2-7; D might be TRBD2 (7 bases). Germline V gene data show CDR1 as MNHEY and CDR2 as SMNVEV (reference sequence). V was trimmed by 5 bases and J by 3 bases, leaving 20 bases between them. The CDR3 has 16 residues. The CDR3 is CASSPRGGQLLYEQYF. In nucleotides, the CDR3 is TGTGCCAGCAGTCCTAGGGGGGGCCAGCTTCTCTACGAGCAGTACTTC.

CDR3 sequence reads: CASSELPGVDEQYF. CDR3 bases: TGTGCCAGCAGTGAATTGCCTGGGGTGGACGAGCAGTACTTC. V gene TRBV6-1 combines with J gene TRBJ2-7; D gene ambiguous. Germline CDR1 and CDR2: MNHNS and SASEGT. This CDR3 has 14 amino acids. The V and J ends lost 2 bases and 5 bases respectively, with 13 bases between them.

J is TRBJ1-2 and V is TRBV10-3; maybe TRBD1 (5 bases). The ends were cut back, 4 bases at V and 0 bases at J, with 6 bases in the middle. Germline assignment: CDR1 ENHRY and CDR2 SYGVKD. CDR3 length: 13 amino acids. CDR3 protein: CAISGTTNYGYTF. CDR3 nucleotides: TGTGCCATCAGTGGGACAACTAACTATGGCTACACCTTC.

The V call is TRBV27, the J call TRBJ1-1; 7 positions match TRBD1. J was trimmed by 0 bases and V by 6 bases; bases with no gene match: 7. In germline, CDR1 is MNHEY, CDR2 SMNVEV (reference sequence). This CDR3 spans 15 amino acids. The CDR3 DNA sequence: TGTGCCAGCAGCCGCAGGGGGGGGATGAACACTGAAGCTTTCTTT. Protein: CASSRRGGMNTEAFF.

This clone was observed once. This chain connects TRBV7-2 to TRBJ1-1; D is uncertain. The CDR3 contains 15 residues. Per the germline V gene, CDR1 is SGHTA and CDR2 is FQGNSA. Between the trimmed V and J ends, which lost 1 base and 0 bases, there was a span of 9 bases. CDR3 DNA: TGTGCCAGCAGCTTAGTTCTGAACATGAACACTGAAGCTTTCTTT. Protein sequence: CASSLVLNMNTEAFF.

This rearrangement joins TRBV2 to TRBJ1-5, with 7 nucleotides matching TRBD1. V lost 4 bases and J lost 12; bases outside the gene matches: 9. CDR3 length: 13 residues. CDR1 is SNHLY, CDR2 FYNNEI, per germline. The CDR3 DNA is TGTGCCAGCAGTGCCCGGGACAGTGAAATCCAGCATTTT. Translating gives CASSARDSEIQHF.

This clone was observed a handful of times. V usage is TRBV28 and J usage is TRBJ2-1; no clear D. Trimming pared 1 base from V and 4 bases from J, leaving 11 bases between. The CDR3 is made up of 15 amino acids. In germline, CDR1 is MDHEN, CDR2 SYDVKM. The CDR3 loop is CASSLLQNIYNEQFF. The CDR3 nucleotides read TGTGCCAGCAGTTTATTACAAAATATTTACAATGAGCAGTTCTTC. The variable domain in full, with the rest retrieved from reference TRBV28 and TRBJ2-1, is DVKVTQSSRYLVKRTGEKVFLECVQDMDHENMFWYRQDPGLGLRLIYFSYDVKMKEKGDIPEGYSVSREKKERFSLILESASTNQTSMYLCASSLLQNIYNEQFFGPGTRLTVL.

This clone occurred once. V and J are TRBV27 and TRBJ2-2; D gene uncertain. V lost 3 bases to trimming and J lost 6 bases, with 11 bases between them. Germline V gene data show CDR1 as MNHEY and CDR2 as SMNVEV (reference sequence). CDR3 length: 14 residues. CDR3 nucleotide sequence: TGTGCCAGCAGTTTTAGAGAACAGTCCGGGGAGCTGTTTTTT. Protein product: CASSFREQSGELFF.

This chain uses TRBV7-6 with TRBJ2-7, with 9 bases that match TRBD1. This CDR3 is built from 15 residues. Losses at the gene ends were 5 bases for V and 7 bases for J; bases not matched to a gene: 12. Germline loops: CDR1 SGHVS, CDR2 FNYEAQ. The CDR3 DNA sequence: TGTGCCAGCAGCCCATCGGACAGGGGCGGGTCTGAGCAGTACTTC. Its translation is CASSPSDRGGSEQYF.

The genes are TRBV15 and TRBJ1-6; TRBD1 matches 9 bases. The CDR3 sequence is 15 residues long. Germline CDR1 LNHNV, CDR2 YYDKDF (reference sequence). Trimming cost V 0 bases and J 9 bases; bases outside gene matches: 3. The CDR3 reads CATSRERTGVSPLHF. In DNA form, the CDR3 reads TGTGCCACCAGCAGAGAACGGACAGGGGTTTCACCCCTCCACTTT.

This chain connects TRBV18 to TRBJ1-5, with unresolved D. From germline, CDR1 is KGHSH and CDR2 LQKENI. The CDR3 loop spans 15 amino acids. V was shortened by 6 bases and J by 7 bases, with 19 bases between the two germline ends. Here the CDR3 DNA reads TGTGCCAGCTCCATAATCCGGGTAGGAAGCCAGCCCCAGCATTTT. It translates to CASSIIRVGSQPQHF.